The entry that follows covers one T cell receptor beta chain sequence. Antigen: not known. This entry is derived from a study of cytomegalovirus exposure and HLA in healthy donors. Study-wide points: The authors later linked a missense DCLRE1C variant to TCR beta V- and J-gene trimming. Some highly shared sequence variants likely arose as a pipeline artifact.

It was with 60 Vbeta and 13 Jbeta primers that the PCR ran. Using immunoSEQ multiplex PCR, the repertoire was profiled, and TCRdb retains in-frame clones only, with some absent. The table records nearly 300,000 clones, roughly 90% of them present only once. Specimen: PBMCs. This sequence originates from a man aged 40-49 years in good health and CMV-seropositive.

The CDR3 region is CASSRGTSGPSSYNEQFF. In DNA, the CDR3 is TGTGCCAGCAGCCGAGGGACTAGCGGACCGAGCTCCTACAATGAGCAGTTCTTC. This rearrangement joins TRBV7-9 to TRBJ2-1; the match to TRBD2 covers 11 bases. The ends lost 5 bases at V and 0 bases at J; junction bases unmatched: 9. CDR1 and CDR2 from the germline V gene are SEHNR and FQNEAQ (reference sequence). This CDR3 is 18 amino acids long.